The 5 T cell receptor beta chains in this list originate from one sample, sequenced in a study of T cell responses to AZD1222 COVID-19 vaccine. Some clones are missing from TCRdb's copy, which holds only in-frame ones; the method was immunoSEQ multiplex PCR. The data hold some 130,000 clones, with about 94% observed a single time. The source was peripheral blood, collected on day 0 of AZD1222 vaccination. Receptor source: an adult in good health.

The J gene is TRBJ2-3, the V gene TRBV7-9, with TRBD1 matching over 12 bases. The germline V gene encodes CDR1 SEHNR and CDR2 FQNEAQ (reference sequence). This CDR3 contains 16 residues. Unmatched junction bases numbered 9, after V lost 5 bases and J lost 6 bases. CDR3 in amino acids: CASSRDRGRDGDTQYF. For the CDR3, the DNA is TGTGCCAGCAGCAGGGACAGGGGGCGCGACGGTGATACGCAGTATTTT.

This chain connects TRBV9 to TRBJ2-2, with 8 bases lining up with TRBD2. CDR1 and CDR2 from the germline V gene are SGDLS and YYNGEE. The length of the CDR3 is 17 residues. V dropped 0 bases and J dropped 5; count of bases not matched to a gene: 9. CDR3 DNA: TGTGCCAGCAGCGTAGTACCCCCGGGAGGGGGGACCGGGGAGCTGTTTTTT. Protein: CASSVVPPGGGTGELFF.

V and J are TRBV28 and TRBJ1-1; D is unresolved. V dropped 4 bases and J dropped 7 bases, with 25 bases sitting between them. The CDR3 is 17 residues long. CDR1 and CDR2 from the germline V gene are MDHEN and SYDVKM. DNA for the CDR3: TGTGCCAGCAGTTCCCTATTAGAGGGCCCTTGGGCGCTTGAAGCTTTCTTT. This gives the protein CASSSLLEGPWALEAFF.

The chain employs TRBV10-1 and TRBJ2-3; D gene ambiguous. Germline CDR1 WNHNN, CDR2 SYGVQD (reference sequence). The CDR3 length is 14 residues. V was pared by 2 bases and J by 2 bases, with 8 bases between. CDR3 protein: CASSEGPSTDTQYF. Written as DNA, the CDR3 is TGCGCCAGCAGTGAGGGTCCGTCCACAGATACGCAGTATTTT.

The chain links TRBV12-3 or TRBV12-4 to TRBJ1-2; no firm D call. The CDR3 totals 13 residues. With 5 bases removed from V and 8 bases from J, the gap between germline ends came to 15 bases. The DNA of the CDR3 is TGTGCCAGCAGTGATCGAGCGGTGAAAGGCTACACCTTC. Its translation: CASSDRAVKGYTF.